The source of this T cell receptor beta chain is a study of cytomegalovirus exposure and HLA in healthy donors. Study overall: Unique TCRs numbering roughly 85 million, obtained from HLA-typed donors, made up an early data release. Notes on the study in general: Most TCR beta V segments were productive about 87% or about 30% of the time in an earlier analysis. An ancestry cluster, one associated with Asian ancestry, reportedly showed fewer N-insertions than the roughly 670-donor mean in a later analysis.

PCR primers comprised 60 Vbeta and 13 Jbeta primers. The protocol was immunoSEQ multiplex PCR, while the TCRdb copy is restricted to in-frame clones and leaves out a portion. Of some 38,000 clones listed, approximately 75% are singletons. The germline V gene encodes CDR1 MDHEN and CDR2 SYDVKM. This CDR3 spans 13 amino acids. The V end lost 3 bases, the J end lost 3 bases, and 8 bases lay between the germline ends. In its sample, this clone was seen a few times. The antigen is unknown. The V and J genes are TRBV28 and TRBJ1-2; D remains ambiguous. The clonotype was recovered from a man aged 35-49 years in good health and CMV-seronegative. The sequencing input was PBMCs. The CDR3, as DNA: TGTGCCAGCAGTTTGCAGGCCGACTATGGCTACACCTTC. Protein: CASSLQADYGYTF.